This is a list of T cell receptor beta chains from one sample in a study of cytomegalovirus exposure and HLA in healthy donors. The method was immunoSEQ multiplex PCR; TCRdb's version includes in-frame clones alone and lacks a portion of them. This sample's table reports 70,000 or so clones. The material sequenced was PBMCs. The receptor source for this set is a female donor in good health and CMV-seropositive. CDR3s include the opening cysteine and the closing phenylalanine or tryptophan. The D gene is left open where the match is weak.

d_call	j_call	v_call	cdr3_aa	cdr3_nt
TRBD1	TRBJ1-5	TRBV30	CAWSTGQGFEQPQHF	TGTGCCTGGAGTACGGGACAGGGGTTTGAGCAGCCCCAGCATTTT
TRBD1	TRBJ1-2	TRBV6-5	CASSGLGQGLRGYTF	TGTGCCAGCAGTGGCCTGGGACAGGGTTTGCGTGGCTACACCTTC
NA	TRBJ1-2	TRBV18	CDSATQGDYGYTF	TGTGACAGCGCAACGCAAGGGGACTATGGCTACACCTTC
NA	TRBJ1-3	TRBV6-5	CASSYAGVSGNTIYF	TGTGCCAGCAGTTACGCGGGGGTCTCTGGAAACACCATATATTTT
NA	TRBJ1-1	TRBV6-5	CASSYEARNTEAFF	TGTGCCAGCAGTTACGAGGCCAGGAACACTGAAGCTTTCTTT
TRBD2	TRBJ2-7	TRBV18	CASLSALAGVIAEQYF	TGTGCCAGCTTATCCGCGCTAGCGGGAGTAATTGCGGAGCAGTACTTC
NA	TRBJ1-6	TRBV6-5	CASSARERANSPLHF	TGTGCCAGCAGTGCCCGGGAAAGGGCTAATTCACCCCTCCACTTT
NA	TRBJ2-7	TRBV18	CASSRITEYEQYF	TGTGCCAGCTCACGCATCACAGAGTACGAGCAGTACTTC
TRBD1	TRBJ2-1	TRBV4-3	CASSQALGQGADEQFF	TGCGCCAGCAGCCAAGCCCTGGGACAGGGAGCGGATGAGCAGTTCTTC
TRBD2	TRBJ2-5	TRBV27	CASSREVRATQYF	TGTGCCAGCAGCCGGGAGGTCCGCGCCACCCAGTACTTC
TRBD1	TRBJ2-7	TRBV4-3	CASSLVQGVPYEQYF	TGCGCCAGCAGCCTGGTGCAGGGGGTACCCTACGAGCAGTACTTC
TRBD1	TRBJ1-2	TRBV6-5	CASISPGTGKDYTF	TGTGCCAGCATCTCCCCCGGGACAGGAAAAGACTACACCTTC
NA	TRBJ2-7	TRBV15	CATSRRPRGIYEQYF	TGTGCCACCAGCAGAAGACCCAGGGGAATCTACGAGCAGTACTTC
TRBD1	TRBJ2-7	TRBV27	CASSLDRGSKIPYEQYF	TGTGCCAGCAGTTTGGACAGGGGAAGTAAAATTCCCTACGAGCAGTACTTC
TRBD2	TRBJ2-3	TRBV4-3	CASSQSAGGFPDTQYF	TGCGCCAGCAGCCAATCCGCGGGGGGTTTTCCAGATACGCAGTATTTT
TRBD1	TRBJ1-2	TRBV4-1	CASSQEGQARRGYTF	TGCGCCAGCAGCCAAGAAGGACAGGCCCGACGAGGCTACACCTTC
NA	TRBJ1-1	TRBV19	CASSIDVGGEAFF	TGTGCCAGTAGTATAGATGTCGGAGGTGAAGCTTTCTTT
NA	TRBJ2-1	TRBV5-1	CASSLGTAGNEQFF	TGCGCCAGCAGCTTGGGAACCGCGGGCAATGAGCAGTTCTTC
NA	TRBJ2-2	TRBV7-3	CASSLGLNTGELFF	TGTGCCAGCAGCTTAGGGCTGAACACCGGGGAGCTGTTTTTT
NA	TRBJ1-1	TRBV4-3	CASSQGSGNTEAFF	TGCGCCAGCAGCCAAGGTTCAGGGAACACTGAAGCTTTCTTT
TRBD2	TRBJ2-5	TRBV19	CASSSKTSGAPQETQYF	TGTGCCAGTAGTTCGAAAACTAGCGGGGCGCCCCAAGAGACCCAGTACTTC
NA	TRBJ2-3	TRBV2	CASITGKGTDTQYF	TGTGCCAGCATCACGGGGAAGGGCACAGATACGCAGTATTTT
TRBD2	TRBJ2-3	TRBV14	CASSQGTTRTDTQYF	TGTGCCAGCAGCCAGGGGACTACTCGCACAGATACGCAGTATTTT
TRBD1	TRBJ1-6	TRBV30	CAFTTDRGNSPLHF	TGTGCCTTTACTACGGACAGGGGAAATTCACCCCTCCACTTT
TRBD1	TRBJ2-4	TRBV6-1	CASGTGGGAKNIQYF	TGTGCCAGCGGGACAGGGGGCGGCGCCAAAAACATTCAGTACTTC
NA	TRBJ2-7	TRBV9	CASSGDSYEQYF	TGTGCCAGCAGCGGAGACTCCTACGAGCAGTACTTC
TRBD1	TRBJ1-6	TRBV14	CASSLHPGTVRGGYNSPLHF	TGTGCCAGCAGCCTACATCCCGGGACAGTTCGAGGTGGCTATAATTCACCCCTCCACTTT
NA	TRBJ1-1	TRBV6-1	CASSEAARTSNTEAFF	TGTGCCAGCAGTGAAGCCGCCAGGACTAGCAACACTGAAGCTTTCTTT
NA	TRBJ2-7	TRBV4-2	CASSQFPGGEQYF	TGTGCCAGCAGCCAATTTCCCGGCGGCGAGCAGTACTTC
NA	TRBJ2-7	TRBV28	CASSSPFGGTTFRESEQYF	TGTGCCAGCAGTTCCCCGTTTGGCGGGACGACATTCAGGGAATCCGAGCAGTACTTC
TRBD1	TRBJ2-2	TRBV28	CASSLGQGIGELFF	TGTGCCAGCAGTTTAGGACAGGGAATCGGGGAGCTGTTTTTT
NA	TRBJ1-2	TRBV7-8	CASSLDGGDYGYTF	TGTGCCAGCAGCTTGGACGGGGGGGACTATGGCTACACCTTC
NA	TRBJ1-2	TRBV6-1	CASRGPAGNYGYTF	TGTGCCAGCAGGGGCCCCGCAGGGAACTATGGCTACACCTTC
NA	TRBJ2-7	TRBV6-1	CASSIVTGIYEQYF	TGTGCCAGCAGCATCGTCACAGGGATCTACGAGCAGTACTTC
TRBD2	TRBJ2-5	TRBV5-1	CASSQGLEETQYF	TGCGCCAGCAGCCAAGGACTAGAAGAGACCCAGTACTTC
NA	TRBJ2-1	TRBV7-2	CASSFTRGGNEQFF	TGTGCCAGCAGCTTCACTAGGGGGGGGAATGAGCAGTTCTTC
NA	TRBJ2-7	TRBV7-3	CASSPRGGYEQYF	TGTGCCAGCAGCCCCCGCGGCGGGTACGAGCAGTACTTC
NA	TRBJ2-1	TRBV4-3	CASSQEQSAISYNEQFF	TGCGCCAGCAGCCAAGAACAGAGTGCGATCTCCTACAATGAGCAGTTCTTC
NA	TRBJ1-1	TRBV5-6	CASSFGRGWPEAFF	TGTGCCAGCAGCTTCGGGCGGGGATGGCCTGAAGCTTTCTTT
NA	TRBJ2-1	TRBV5-6	CASSLPPGAESSYNEQFF	TGTGCCAGCAGCTTGCCCCCGGGAGCGGAAAGCTCCTACAATGAGCAGTTCTTC
NA	TRBJ2-3	TRBV14	CASRRTGLTTDTQYF	TGTGCCAGTCGTAGAACCGGACTGACCACAGATACGCAGTATTTT
TRBD1	TRBJ2-7	TRBV7-6	CASSIDRGFSYEQYF	TGTGCCAGCAGCATCGACAGGGGATTCTCCTACGAGCAGTACTTC
TRBD1	TRBJ1-5	TRBV30	CACGDSPNQPQHF	TGTGCCTGTGGGGACAGCCCAAATCAGCCCCAGCATTTT
TRBD1	TRBJ1-2	TRBV5-1	CASSPDGQAYGHTF	TGCGCCAGCAGCCCCGATGGACAGGCCTATGGCCACACCTTC
NA	TRBJ1-2	TRBV4-2	CASSQDSGDDYGYTF	TGTGCCAGCAGCCAAGATTCCGGAGACGACTATGGCTACACCTTC
NA	TRBJ1-4	TRBV28	CASSPVGGALFF	TGTGCCAGCAGTCCCGTCGGGGGAGCTCTGTTTTTT
TRBD2	TRBJ2-1	TRBV7-3	CASSPLAGEYNEQFF	TGTGCCAGCAGCCCCCTAGCGGGAGAATACAATGAGCAGTTCTTC
NA	TRBJ1-2	TRBV7-9	CASSLAQGIHGYTF	TGTGCCAGCAGCTTAGCGCAGGGGATCCATGGCTACACCTTC
TRBD1	TRBJ1-2	TRBV28	CASRDREDYGYTF	TGTGCCAGCAGGGACAGGGAAGACTATGGCTACACCTTC
NA	TRBJ2-7	TRBV6-5	CASSSPGGRSYEQYF	TGTGCCAGCAGTTCCCCTGGGGGGAGGAGCTACGAGCAGTACTTC
NA	TRBJ2-1	TRBV7-6	CASSLATPGLLDEQFF	TGTGCCAGCAGCTTAGCTACTCCGGGACTGCTGGATGAGCAGTTCTTC